These T cell receptor beta chains were read from a single sample in a study of T cell responses to AZD1222 COVID-19 vaccine. Profiled with immunoSEQ multiplex PCR; TCRdb holds only in-frame clones, not every one. The sample carries around 110,000 clones, roughly 92% recorded once. The specimen was peripheral blood, collected on day 0 of AZD1222 vaccination. These receptors were collected from an adult in good health. CDR3s include the opening cysteine and the closing phenylalanine or tryptophan. D genes are given only for firm matches. Rows give clone size only sometimes, using once, few, many, or a class for an expanded clone.

J gene	CDR3 length	V gene	clone size	D gene	CDR3 protein	CDR3 DNA
TRBJ2-1	15	TRBV5-1	once	-	CASSLVAGSYNEQFF	TGCGCCAGCAGCTTGGTTGCGGGTTCCTACAATGAGCAGTTCTTC
TRBJ2-7	16	TRBV4-2	-	TRBD1	CASSQDWETGGYEQYF	TGTGCCAGCAGCCAAGATTGGGAGACAGGGGGCTACGAGCAGTACTTC
TRBJ1-5	15	TRBV18	-	TRBD1	CASSPQDRENQPQHF	TGTGCCAGCTCACCTCAGGACAGGGAGAATCAGCCCCAGCATTTT
TRBJ2-1	14	TRBV19	once	-	CASRGGARYNEQFF	TGTGCCAGTAGGGGTGGAGCTAGGTACAATGAGCAGTTCTTC
TRBJ2-7	15	TRBV9	-	TRBD1	CASSTRGQGPYEQYF	TGTGCCAGCAGCACACGGGGACAGGGGCCCTACGAGCAGTACTTC
TRBJ1-1	13	TRBV7-8	-	-	CASSLEFMGRAFF	TGTGCCAGCAGCTTAGAGTTTATGGGACGGGCTTTCTTT
TRBJ2-3	15	TRBV2	-	TRBD2	CASMVSGSFTDTQYF	TGTGCCAGCATGGTTAGCGGGTCGTTCACAGATACGCAGTATTTT
TRBJ1-2	16	TRBV19	-	-	CASSIDNRALNYGYTF	TGTGCCAGTAGTATAGACAACAGGGCTCTAAACTATGGCTACACCTTC
TRBJ1-2	15	TRBV14	-	TRBD1	CASSQHRGEAYGYTF	TGTGCCAGCAGCCAGCACAGGGGCGAAGCCTATGGCTACACCTTC
TRBJ1-4	13	TRBV19	-	-	CASSLDLNEKLFF	TGTGCCAGTAGTTTAGATCTCAATGAAAAACTGTTTTTT
TRBJ2-3	16	TRBV5-6	once	TRBD2	CASSLAASGVESTQYF	TGTGCCAGCAGCTTGGCCGCTAGCGGGGTAGAGAGTACGCAGTATTTT
TRBJ1-4	15	TRBV7-3	-	TRBD1	CASSPQGGTGWKLFF	TGTGCCAGCAGCCCCCAGGGGGGGACAGGGTGGAAACTGTTTTTT
TRBJ2-2	17	TRBV24-1	-	-	CATSDNLAIANTGELFF	TGTGCCACCAGTGACAATCTAGCGATCGCGAACACCGGGGAGCTGTTTTTT
TRBJ1-3	12	TRBV7-6	-	-	CASSFTGNTIYF	TGTGCCAGCAGCTTTACTGGAAACACCATATATTTT
TRBJ1-5	13	TRBV2	-	-	CASRRGEDQPQHF	TGTGCCAGCCGAAGGGGGGAAGATCAGCCCCAGCATTTT
TRBJ1-2	16	TRBV2	-	-	CASRGNPGLGNYGYTF	TGTGCCAGCAGGGGAAACCCGGGACTCGGTAACTATGGCTACACCTTC
TRBJ1-2	15	TRBV6-5	-	-	CASSYSFRNRYGYTF	TGTGCCAGCAGTTACTCCTTTAGAAACCGCTATGGCTACACCTTC
TRBJ1-2	19	TRBV19	-	TRBD1	CASSLLGGGQELSNYGYTF	TGTGCCAGTAGTCTCCTGGGGGGAGGACAGGAACTATCAAATTATGGCTACACCTTC
TRBJ2-3	13	TRBV7-2	once	-	CASSLPGLNTQYF	TGTGCCAGCAGCTTACCGGGGCTCAACACGCAGTATTTT
TRBJ2-1	12	TRBV18	once	TRBD2	CASSQGGNEQFF	TGTGCCAGCTCACAGGGAGGGAATGAGCAGTTCTTC
TRBJ1-1	13	TRBV7-2	once	-	CASSFQGRTEAFF	TGTGCCAGCAGCTTTCAGGGAAGGACTGAAGCTTTCTTT
TRBJ1-1	13	TRBV5-4	-	-	CASSLSVNTEAFF	TGTGCCAGCAGCTTGTCAGTGAACACTGAAGCTTTCTTT
TRBJ1-4	15	TRBV30	-	-	CAWGGRNPTNEKLFF	TGTGCCTGGGGAGGACGGAACCCAACTAATGAAAAACTGTTTTTT
TRBJ1-1	11	TRBV30	few	-	CAWKVGPEAFF	TGTGCCTGGAAAGTTGGACCAGAAGCTTTCTTT
TRBJ2-5	15	TRBV6-5	-	TRBD1	CASSPGQGALETQYF	TGTGCCAGCAGTCCGGGACAGGGGGCTCTAGAGACCCAGTACTTC
TRBJ1-3	15	TRBV18	-	-	CASSPRGASINTIYF	TGTGCCAGCTCACCACGGGGGGCGTCAATAAACACCATATATTTT
TRBJ1-1	13	TRBV7-2	-	-	CASSWDLNTEAFF	TGTGCCAGCAGCTGGGACTTGAACACTGAAGCTTTCTTT
TRBJ1-1	14	TRBV19	-	-	CASSREGRNTEAFF	TGTGCCAGTAGCAGAGAGGGGAGGAACACTGAAGCTTTCTTT
TRBJ1-1	12	TRBV11-2	-	-	CASSLSGPRAFF	TGTGCCAGCAGCTTATCGGGTCCGAGAGCTTTCTTT
TRBJ1-5	12	TRBV20-1	-	-	CSASGRGQPQHF	TGCAGTGCTAGTGGTAGGGGTCAGCCCCAGCATTTT
TRBJ2-4	15	TRBV19	-	-	CASSLGGAGGNIQYF	TGTGCCAGTAGTCTGGGTGGGGCCGGGGGAAACATTCAGTACTTC
TRBJ2-2	20	TRBV19	-	-	CASSIYFPSVSSANTGELFF	TGTGCCAGTAGTATATACTTTCCGTCCGTGAGTAGCGCGAACACCGGGGAGCTGTTTTTT
TRBJ2-7	15	TRBV4-1	once	TRBD2	CASSRVAGGQYEQYF	TGCGCCAGCAGCCGGGTAGCGGGGGGGCAGTACGAGCAGTACTTC
TRBJ1-2	16	TRBV6-1	-	TRBD1	CASSEWGRGPQGGYTF	TGTGCCAGCAGTGAATGGGGCAGGGGGCCTCAAGGTGGCTACACCTTC
TRBJ2-1	13	TRBV29-1	-	TRBD1	CSTSTGGTAEQFF	TGCAGCACCTCGACAGGGGGGACCGCGGAGCAGTTCTTC
TRBJ1-5	12	TRBV12-3/TRBV12-4	-	-	CASSFQGQPQHF	TGTGCCAGCAGTTTTCAAGGACAGCCCCAGCATTTT
TRBJ2-3	12	TRBV25-1	-	-	CASSVAMGSQYF	TGTGCCAGCAGTGTGGCTATGGGGTCGCAGTATTTT
TRBJ1-6	16	TRBV25-1	once	-	CASSDVRGGGSSPLHF	TGTGCCAGCAGTGATGTCCGGGGCGGAGGTAGTTCACCCCTCCACTTT
TRBJ1-6	14	TRBV7-2	once	-	CASSPGSNNSPLHF	TGTGCCAGCAGCCCCGGGAGCAATAATTCACCCCTCCACTTT
TRBJ2-3	15	TRBV5-1	-	TRBD2	CASSPAALAADTQYF	TGCGCCAGCAGCCCGGCGGCACTAGCGGCAGATACGCAGTATTTT
TRBJ2-1	14	TRBV10-1	-	-	CASSPGYSYNEQFF	TGCGCCAGCTCGCCGGGCTACTCCTACAATGAGCAGTTCTTC
TRBJ2-5	11	TRBV7-9	once	-	CASSSQETQYF	TGTGCCAGCAGCTCCCAAGAGACCCAGTACTTC
TRBJ1-1	14	TRBV5-1	-	-	CASSLGGVNTEAFF	TGCGCCAGCAGCTTGGGTGGGGTGAACACTGAAGCTTTCTTT
TRBJ2-6	17	TRBV5-1	-	-	CASSLAGWVSGANVLTF	TGCGCCAGCAGCTTGGCCGGGTGGGTCTCAGGGGCCAACGTCCTGACTTTC
TRBJ1-2	13	TRBV10-3	-	-	CAISESDRYGYTF	TGTGCCATCAGTGAGTCAGATCGCTATGGCTACACCTTC
TRBJ2-7	15	TRBV7-9	-	TRBD1	CASSWGQGPSYEQYF	TGTGCCAGCTCATGGGGACAGGGTCCCTCCTACGAGCAGTACTTC
TRBJ1-4	16	TRBV19	-	TRBD1	CASRDRGEETNEKLFF	TGTGCCAGTAGAGACAGGGGCGAGGAAACTAATGAAAAACTGTTTTTT
TRBJ2-2	16	TRBV4-3	once	-	CASSQDYETNTGELFF	TGCGCCAGCAGCCAAGATTACGAGACGAACACCGGGGAGCTGTTTTTT
TRBJ2-5	14	TRBV5-4	-	-	CASSAASAQETQYF	TGTGCCAGCAGCGCGGCTAGCGCCCAAGAGACCCAGTACTTC
TRBJ1-2	12	TRBV5-6	-	TRBD1	CASSTGQGRYTF	TGTGCCAGCAGCACCGGACAGGGAAGATACACCTTC
TRBJ1-2	14	TRBV6-5	-	-	CASSKTVGAGGYTF	TGTGCCAGCAGTAAAACGGTGGGCGCCGGTGGCTACACCTTC
TRBJ1-2	12	TRBV20-1	-	TRBD1	CSATDRVYGYTF	TGCAGTGCTACTGACAGGGTCTATGGCTACACCTTC
TRBJ2-2	13	TRBV7-9	-	-	CASSLEEFGELFF	TGTGCCAGCAGCTTAGAAGAGTTCGGGGAGCTGTTTTTT
TRBJ2-2	14	TRBV19	-	-	CAHQTRSGTGELFF	TGTGCCCATCAGACTAGGAGTGGCACCGGGGAGCTGTTTTTT
TRBJ2-7	15	TRBV10-3	-	-	CAISEQGGGSYEQYF	TGTGCCATCAGTGAACAGGGAGGAGGTTCCTACGAGCAGTACTTC
TRBJ2-2	15	TRBV10-1	-	TRBD1	CASRDDRGNTGELFF	TGCGCCAGCAGGGATGACAGGGGAAACACCGGGGAGCTGTTTTTT
TRBJ2-7	15	TRBV6-1	-	TRBD1	CASSEVSTGANEQYF	TGTGCCAGCAGTGAAGTTTCGACAGGGGCGAACGAGCAGTACTTC
TRBJ1-2	13	TRBV2	-	TRBD1	CASSEGTAYGYTF	TGTGCCAGCAGTGAGGGGACAGCGTATGGCTACACCTTC
TRBJ2-2	16	TRBV10-3	-	TRBD2	CAISDRTSGNTGELFF	TGTGCCATCAGTGACCGGACTAGCGGGAACACCGGGGAGCTGTTTTTT